This is a list of T cell receptor beta chains from one sample in a study of PD-1 blockade in classical Hodgkin lymphoma. Clones were read by immunoSEQ multiplex PCR, and TCRdb kept only the in-frame ones, dropping some. The table has over 50,000 clones, roughly 80% seen once. This material consisted of peripheral blood mononuclear cells (PBMCs), taken at baseline. Every receptor here comes from a human donor with classical Hodgkin lymphoma. The CDR3 runs from the conserved cysteine through the conserved F or W. The D gene is left open where the match is weak. Clone size is given for some rows only: seen once, a few or many times, or a class if the clone is expanded.

>NA|NA|TRBJ1-4|TRBV7-9
CASRPWVGDEKLFF
TGTGCCAGCAGGCCCTGGGTCGGGGATGAAAAACTGTTTTTT
>NA|NA|TRBJ1-1|TRBV19
CASSLQTRVNTEAFF
TGTGCCAGTAGCCTCCAGACCAGAGTGAACACTGAAGCTTTCTTT
>once|NA|TRBJ1-1|TRBV2
CASSWNGNTEAFF
TGTGCCAGCTCTTGGAACGGGAACACTGAAGCTTTCTTT
>NA|NA|TRBJ2-3|TRBV6-5
CASSYRGGNTDTQYF
TGTGCCAGCAGTTATCGGGGCGGAAACACAGATACGCAGTATTTT
>NA|NA|TRBJ1-4|TRBV19
CATDSGTENEKLFF
TGTGCCACCGATTCCGGGACTGAGAATGAAAAACTGTTTTTT
>NA|TRBD2|TRBJ2-1|TRBV5-1
CASSLGLAGGLSYNEQFF
TGCGCCAGCAGCTTGGGACTAGCGGGAGGACTCTCCTACAATGAGCAGTTCTTC
>once|NA|TRBJ1-2|TRBV7-3
CASSSGPQDYTF
TGTGCCAGCAGTTCGGGACCGCAGGACTACACCTTC
>NA|TRBD1|TRBJ2-7|TRBV2
CASSARTGGYEQYF
TGTGCCAGCAGTGCTCGGACAGGGGGCTACGAGCAGTACTTC
>NA|TRBD1|TRBJ1-1|TRBV6-5
CASSSRQGVASTEAFF
TGTGCCAGCAGTTCTCGGCAGGGGGTCGCTAGCACTGAAGCTTTCTTT
>NA|TRBD1|TRBJ2-1|TRBV7-9
CASSFGTGQGNEQFF
TGTGCCAGCAGCTTTGGGACAGGTCAGGGCAATGAGCAGTTCTTC
>NA|NA|TRBJ2-1|TRBV30
CAWSSGFQVYNEQFF
TGTGCCTGGAGCTCCGGCTTTCAAGTCTACAATGAGCAGTTCTTC
>NA|NA|TRBJ1-1|TRBV27
CASSLSAVLNTEAFF
TGTGCCAGCAGTTTATCGGCGGTTCTGAACACTGAAGCTTTCTTT
>NA|TRBD2|TRBJ2-5|TRBV7-9
CASALTGGAETQYF
TGTGCCAGCGCCTTGACGGGAGGAGCGGAGACCCAGTACTTC
>NA|NA|TRBJ1-2|TRBV19
CASSIAGVGYGYTF
TGTGCCAGTAGTATCGCGGGGGTTGGCTATGGCTACACCTTC
>NA|NA|TRBJ1-6|TRBV4-3
CASSQGTGTMNSPLHF
TGCGCCAGCAGCCAAGGTACCGGGACGATGAATTCACCCCTCCACTTT
>NA|TRBD2|TRBJ2-7|TRBV5-6
CASTAGGEQYF
TGTGCCAGCACCGCGGGAGGCGAGCAGTACTTC
>NA|NA|TRBJ2-6|TRBV27
CASSSGHSSSGANVLTF
TGTGCCAGCAGTTCCGGACACTCTAGCTCTGGGGCCAACGTCCTGACTTTC
>NA|NA|TRBJ1-2|TRBV11-2
CASSFDSNYGYTF
TGTGCCAGCAGCTTCGACAGTAACTATGGCTACACCTTC
>NA|TRBD2|TRBJ2-1|TRBV11-3
CASSLGSQRGRYNEQFF
TGTGCCAGCAGCTTAGGGTCCCAGCGGGGAAGGTACAATGAGCAGTTCTTC
>NA|NA|TRBJ1-5|TRBV18
CASLTGLGQPQHF
TGTGCCAGCTTAACAGGGTTAGGACAGCCCCAGCATTTT
>NA|NA|TRBJ1-2|TRBV29-1
CSVETFNYGYTF
TGCAGCGTTGAAACATTTAACTATGGCTACACCTTC
>NA|NA|TRBJ2-7|TRBV6-1
CASSEGQGPHEQYF
TGTGCCAGCAGTGAAGGCCAGGGCCCCCACGAGCAGTACTTC
>NA|NA|TRBJ2-3|TRBV6-6
CASRRVSVGSDTQYF
TGTGCCAGCAGGCGAGTAAGCGTCGGGTCAGATACGCAGTATTTT
>hyperexpanded|TRBD2|TRBJ2-7|TRBV2
CASSELTSGSSDKPYEQYF
TGTGCCAGCAGTGAACTGACTAGCGGGAGCTCAGACAAGCCCTACGAGCAGTACTTC
>NA|TRBD1|TRBJ1-1|TRBV7-2
CASSFSGQGVSFF
TGTGCCAGCAGCTTTTCTGGACAGGGAGTGTCTTTCTTT
>NA|TRBD1|TRBJ1-1|TRBV10-3
CAITLGQSMSEAFF
TGTGCCATCACACTGGGACAGTCGATGTCTGAAGCTTTCTTT
>NA|NA|TRBJ2-1|TRBV13
CASRLEGGHFNEQFF
TGTGCCAGCAGACTAGAAGGAGGGCACTTCAATGAGCAGTTCTTC
>NA|TRBD1|TRBJ1-5|TRBV19
CASSLWTGRGQPQHF
TGTGCCAGTAGTCTATGGACAGGGCGGGGCCAGCCCCAGCATTTT
>NA|NA|TRBJ1-4|TRBV14
CASSHDNKGGQVFF
TGTGCCAGCAGCCACGACAATAAGGGGGGACAAGTGTTTTTT
>NA|NA|TRBJ2-1|TRBV7-3
CASSPGLKNEQFF
TGTGCCAGCAGCCCGGGACTTAAGAATGAGCAGTTCTTC
>NA|TRBD1|TRBJ2-3|TRBV19
CASSLRQGSSTDTQYF
TGTGCCAGTAGTCTTCGACAGGGAAGTAGCACAGATACGCAGTATTTT
>NA|NA|TRBJ2-1|TRBV5-1
CASSPRLGGDEQFF
TGCGCCAGCAGCCCCCGACTGGGGGGCGATGAGCAGTTCTTC
>NA|NA|TRBJ2-5|TRBV29-1
CSVEAGSQETQYF
TGCAGCGTTGAAGCAGGCAGCCAAGAGACCCAGTACTTC
>NA|NA|TRBJ1-1|TRBV10-3
CAISEYRVGTEAFF
TGTGCCATCAGTGAGTACAGGGTGGGCACTGAAGCTTTCTTT
>NA|NA|TRBJ2-3|TRBV4-3
CASSRGHTDTQYF
TGCGCCAGCAGCCGGGGCCACACAGATACGCAGTATTTT
>few|NA|TRBJ1-2|TRBV19
CASSIRENYGYTF
TGTGCCAGTAGTATCCGGGAGAACTATGGCTACACCTTC
>NA|NA|TRBJ1-4|TRBV9
CASSVGGGFNEKLFF
TGTGCCAGCAGCGTAGGGGGAGGTTTTAATGAAAAACTGTTTTTT
>NA|TRBD2|TRBJ2-2|TRBV6-4
CASSRTRNTGELFF
TGTGCCAGCAGTAGGACTAGAAACACCGGGGAGCTGTTTTTT
>NA|TRBD1|TRBJ1-3|TRBV19
CASTRDRASSGNTIYF
TGTGCCAGTACCCGGGACAGGGCGAGCTCTGGAAACACCATATATTTT
>NA|NA|TRBJ1-4|TRBV30
CAWSAPRTANEKLFF
TGTGCCTGGAGTGCCCCCCGGACAGCTAATGAAAAACTGTTTTTT
>NA|NA|TRBJ1-3|TRBV5-4
CASSFGGRFAGNTIYF
TGTGCCAGCAGCTTTGGGGGGCGATTCGCTGGAAACACCATATATTTT
>NA|NA|TRBJ2-5|TRBV16
CASSLMRSIQETQYF
TGTGCCAGCAGCCTTATGAGGAGTATCCAAGAGACCCAGTACTTC
>once|NA|TRBJ1-1|TRBV30
CAWNWGQPMNTEAFF
TGTGCCTGGAACTGGGGGCAGCCCATGAACACTGAAGCTTTCTTT
>NA|NA|TRBJ1-2|TRBV6-5
CASSLTLKAGYTF
TGTGCCAGCAGCTTGACCTTGAAGGCGGGCTACACCTTC
>NA|NA|TRBJ1-2|TRBV5-1
CASSFTGQLDGYTF
TGCGCCAGCAGCTTCACCGGACAATTGGATGGCTACACCTTC
>NA|TRBD1|TRBJ1-2|TRBV16
CASSRGNVRQGGGYTF
TGTGCCAGCAGCCGCGGCAACGTTAGACAGGGAGGAGGCTACACCTTC
>NA|NA|TRBJ1-3|TRBV9
CASSVATGTGNTIYF
TGTGCCAGCAGCGTAGCTACGGGTACTGGAAACACCATATATTTT
>few|NA|TRBJ2-4|TRBV7-9
CASSLATGMNIQYF
TGTGCCAGCAGCTTAGCGACAGGCATGAACATTCAGTACTTC
>once|NA|TRBJ1-1|TRBV29-1
CSAQWTDNTEAFF
TGCAGCGCCCAATGGACAGATAACACTGAAGCTTTCTTT
>once|NA|TRBJ1-1|TRBV2
CASRSIGRTEAFF
TGTGCCAGCAGGTCTATCGGGAGGACTGAAGCTTTCTTT
>NA|NA|TRBJ2-2|TRBV11-2
CASSFGQGGTGELFF
TGTGCCAGCAGCTTTGGGCAGGGGGGAACCGGGGAGCTGTTTTTT
>NA|TRBD2|TRBJ2-3|TRBV7-2
CASSLLAGGGTDTQYF
TGTGCCAGCAGCTTACTAGCGGGGGGAGGCACAGATACGCAGTATTTT